Included here is one T cell receptor (beta chain) sequence, with context. Many counts were recorded for this clonotype. Its target antigen remains unknown. No qualities accompany the bases; no much larger clone lies one base away. The sample comes from a study of T cell repertoires in cytomegalovirus infection (dated by TCRdb to the late 2010s). Turning to the overall study: Because public TCR beta signatures pointed to carriage of CMV infection together with the matching HLA type, the HLA type of each donor mattered for the analysis.

Sequencer: Illumina HiSeq 1500. The public reads were reprocessed in TCRdb via fastp at Q25 and MiXCR, keeping in-frame beta chains. CDR3 protein duplicates are merged, each entry listing the most common genes and DNA. This sample holds some 300,000 distinct CDR3 sequences; roughly a tenth were observed only once. The ten largest make up more than 2.5% of the sample. The germline V gene specifies SGHTA as CDR1 and FQGNSA as CDR2. The germline ends are 15 bases apart after V is trimmed by 3 bases and J by 4 bases. Inclusive of the bounding cysteine and phenylalanine, the CDR3 is 15 residues long. CDR3 DNA is the only sequence kept; it has 45 bases, read in frame from the first base. Summary of the overall study and its limitations: In both this cohort and an independent cohort of under 450 donors, the cumulative frequency of public TCR beta family members distinguished carriers of CMV infection plus the relevant HLA type. The ex vivo response was dominated by HLA-C-restricted CMV-specific TCR beta clonotypes, which also provided the single most frequent clonotype in two of eight donors.

The clonotype was recovered from a human donor in good health (CMV status not recorded). Some clones in this sample may be carry-over from other donors' samples. This sequence uses TRBV7-2 and TRBJ1-2; TRBD1 is a possible D gene, resting on 5 matching bases. The sample taken for sequencing was PBMCs. CDR3 sequence: CASSFRVGEVYGYTF. The DNA sequence is as follows: TGTGCCAGCAGCTTCAGGGTTGGAGAAGTCTATGGCTACACCTTC.